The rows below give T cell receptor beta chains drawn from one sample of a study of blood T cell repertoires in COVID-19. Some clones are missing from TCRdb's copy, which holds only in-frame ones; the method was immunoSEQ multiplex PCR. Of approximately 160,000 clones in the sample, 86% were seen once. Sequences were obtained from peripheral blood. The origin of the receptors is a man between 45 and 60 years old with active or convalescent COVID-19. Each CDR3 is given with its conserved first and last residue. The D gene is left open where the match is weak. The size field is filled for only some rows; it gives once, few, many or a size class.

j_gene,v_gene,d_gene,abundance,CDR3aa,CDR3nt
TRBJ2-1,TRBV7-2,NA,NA,CASSLRTSAFFGQFF,TGTGCCAGCAGCTTGAGGACAAGCGCCTTTTTTGGGCAGTTCTTC
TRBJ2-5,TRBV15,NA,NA,CATSRDRRSGQETQYF,TGTGCCACCAGCAGAGATCGGCGCAGCGGTCAAGAGACCCAGTACTTC
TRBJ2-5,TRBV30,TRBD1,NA,CALTLTQGRGDRWETQYF,TGTGCCTTGACCCTAACACAGGGGAGAGGGGACAGGTGGGAGACCCAGTACTTC
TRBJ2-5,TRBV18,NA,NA,CASSPQSSLQETQYF,TGTGCCAGCTCACCACAATCTTCCCTTCAAGAGACCCAGTACTTC
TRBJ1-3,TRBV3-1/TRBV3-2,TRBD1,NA,CASSQVDRGAGNTIYF,TGTGCCAGCAGCCAAGTTGACAGGGGGGCAGGAAACACCATATATTTT
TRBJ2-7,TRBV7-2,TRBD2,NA,CASSSGTSGGIYEQYF,TGTGCCAGCAGCTCCGGGACTAGCGGGGGGATCTACGAGCAGTACTTC
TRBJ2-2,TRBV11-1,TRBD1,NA,CASSQEAGGTAGELFF,TGTGCCAGCAGCCAGGAAGCAGGGGGTACGGCCGGGGAGCTGTTTTTT
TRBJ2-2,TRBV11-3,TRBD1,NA,CASTDRGKRTGELFF,TGTGCCAGCACCGACAGGGGAAAAAGGACCGGGGAGCTGTTTTTT
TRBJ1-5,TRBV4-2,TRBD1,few,CASSQEGQGVGNQPQHF,TGTGCCAGCAGCCAAGAGGGACAGGGGGTTGGGAATCAGCCCCAGCATTTT
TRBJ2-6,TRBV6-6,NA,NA,CASSYVAGANVLTF,TGTGCCAGCAGTTACGTAGCTGGGGCCAACGTCCTGACTTTC
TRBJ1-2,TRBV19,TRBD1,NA,CASTPRTGTGYTF,TGTGCCAGTACCCCTCGGACAGGGACTGGCTACACCTTC
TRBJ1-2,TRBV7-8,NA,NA,CASSFGGLNGYTF,TGTGCCAGCAGCTTTGGAGGATTAAATGGCTACACCTTC
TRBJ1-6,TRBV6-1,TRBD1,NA,CASRRQGYNSPLHF,TGTGCCAGCAGAAGACAGGGCTATAATTCACCCCTCCACTTT
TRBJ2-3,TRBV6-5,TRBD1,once,CASSHRGPPDTQYF,TGTGCCAGCAGTCACAGGGGGCCTCCAGATACGCAGTATTTT
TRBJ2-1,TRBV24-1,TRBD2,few,CATSDPARGLAGANEQFF,TGTGCCACCAGTGATCCTGCCCGGGGTCTAGCGGGAGCCAATGAGCAGTTCTTC
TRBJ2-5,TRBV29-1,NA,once,CSVDQAGAGETQYF,TGCAGCGTTGATCAAGCAGGGGCTGGAGAGACCCAGTACTTC
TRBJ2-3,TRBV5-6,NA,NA,CASSGRAISGTQYF,TGTGCCAGCAGCGGGCGGGCTATTAGCGGTACGCAGTATTTT
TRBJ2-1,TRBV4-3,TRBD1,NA,CASSQGWTGGAGLNEQFF,TGCGCCAGCAGCCAAGGGTGGACAGGGGGCGCAGGGCTCAATGAGCAGTTCTTC
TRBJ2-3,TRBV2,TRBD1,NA,CASRNRGGTDTQYF,TGTGCCAGCAGGAACAGGGGAGGCACAGATACGCAGTATTTT
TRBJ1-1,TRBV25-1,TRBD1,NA,CASGGVTGTEAFF,TGTGCCAGCGGAGGAGTGACAGGGACTGAAGCTTTCTTT
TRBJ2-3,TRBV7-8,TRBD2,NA,CASSLDTGGGSDTQYF,TGTGCCAGCAGCTTAGATACGGGGGGTGGATCGGATACGCAGTATTTT
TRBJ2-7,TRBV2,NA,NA,CASSGTDYEQYF,TGTGCCAGCAGTGGGACAGACTACGAGCAGTACTTC
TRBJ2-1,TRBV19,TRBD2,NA,CASTTSGEYNEQFF,TGTGCCAGTACGACTAGCGGGGAGTACAATGAGCAGTTCTTC
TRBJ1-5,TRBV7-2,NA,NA,CASSGQANQPQHF,TGTGCCAGCAGTGGGCAGGCCAATCAGCCCCAGCATTTT
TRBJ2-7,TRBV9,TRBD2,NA,CASSEGTSGSSYEQYF,TGTGCCAGCAGCGAGGGGACTAGCGGGAGCTCCTACGAGCAGTACTTC
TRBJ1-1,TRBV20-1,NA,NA,CSASSGHPGTEAFF,TGCAGTGCTAGTTCGGGACACCCGGGCACTGAAGCTTTCTTT
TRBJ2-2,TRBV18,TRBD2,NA,CASSLEMAGVPPGELFF,TGTGCCAGCTCACTCGAAATGGCGGGAGTACCTCCCGGGGAGCTGTTTTTT
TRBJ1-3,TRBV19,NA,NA,CASSMTVSGNTIYF,TGTGCCAGTAGTATGACAGTCTCTGGAAACACCATATATTTT
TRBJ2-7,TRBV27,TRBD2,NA,CASSPRLAGEVDEQYF,TGTGCCAGCAGTCCCCGACTAGCGGGAGAGGTAGACGAGCAGTACTTC
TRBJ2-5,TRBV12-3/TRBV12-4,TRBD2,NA,CAKRGAQETQYF,TGTGCCAAGCGGGGGGCCCAAGAGACCCAGTACTTC
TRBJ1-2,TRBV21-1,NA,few,CARPTGRWVYGYTF,TGTGCCAGGCCGACAGGGCGCTGGGTCTATGGCTACACCTTC
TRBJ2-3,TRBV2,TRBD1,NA,CASSLGQPRTDTQYF,TGTGCCAGCAGCCTGGGACAGCCGAGAACAGATACGCAGTATTTT
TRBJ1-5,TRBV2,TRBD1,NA,CASSGHSRGRDQPQHF,TGTGCCAGCAGTGGCCATTCGAGGGGGCGTGATCAGCCCCAGCATTTT
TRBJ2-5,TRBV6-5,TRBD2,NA,CASAAGLAGLETQYF,TGTGCCAGCGCGGCAGGACTAGCGGGGTTGGAGACCCAGTACTTC
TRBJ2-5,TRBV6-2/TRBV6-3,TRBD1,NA,CASSLSSRTGRQETQYF,TGTGCCAGCAGCCTCAGTTCACGGACAGGGAGGCAAGAGACCCAGTACTTC
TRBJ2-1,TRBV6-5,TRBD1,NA,CASSLDRALYNEQFF,TGTGCCAGCAGTCTGGACAGGGCCCTCTACAATGAGCAGTTCTTC
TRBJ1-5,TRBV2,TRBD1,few,CASRAGTGGSQPQHF,TGTGCCAGCAGAGCCGGGACAGGGGGTAGTCAGCCCCAGCATTTT
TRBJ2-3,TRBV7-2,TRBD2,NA,CASSFHGLAGGSTDTQYF,TGTGCCAGCAGCTTCCATGGACTAGCGGGGGGGTCCACAGATACGCAGTATTTT